Sequencing of this T cell receptor (beta chain) was carried out in a study of blood T cell repertoires in COVID-19. Study at large: Researchers got acute and convalescent COVID-19 samples from the United States, Italy and Spain. T cells, B-cell-depleted T cells, or PBMCs supplied cDNA or gDNA.

The V gene's germline CDR1 is SNHLY and CDR2 FYNNEI. The J segment lost 6 bases and the V segment lost 8 bases, leaving 6 bases of the junction unmatched. There are 14 residues in the CDR3. The authors' processing: For nucleated cells, counts were estimated from reference gene primer amplification. Sequencing used immunoSEQ multiplex PCR; TCRdb keeps in-frame clones, though not all of them. That table is the source of V, J and clone size, and D and trimming were worked out from the DNA. This sample yields 120,000 or so clones, of which approximately 90% are seen a single time; 1.5% to 1.9% belongs to the top ten.

The chain uses TRBV2 and TRBJ2-2, with 10 nucleotides matching TRBD2. This clonotype was obtained from a human donor in a cohort sampled during active COVID-19. Sequenced sample: peripheral blood. The CDR3 DNA sequence: TGTGCCAGCGGGGCTAGCGGGAGCTCCGGGGAGCTGTTTTTT. This translates into CASGASGSSGELFF. The variable domain in full, completed from reference TRBV2 and TRBJ2-2, reads EPEVTQTPSHQVTQMGQEVILRCVPISNHLYFYWYRQILGQKVEFLVSFYNNEISEKSEIFDDQFSVERPDGSNFTLKIRSTKLEDSAMYFCASGASGSSGELFFGEGSRLTVL.